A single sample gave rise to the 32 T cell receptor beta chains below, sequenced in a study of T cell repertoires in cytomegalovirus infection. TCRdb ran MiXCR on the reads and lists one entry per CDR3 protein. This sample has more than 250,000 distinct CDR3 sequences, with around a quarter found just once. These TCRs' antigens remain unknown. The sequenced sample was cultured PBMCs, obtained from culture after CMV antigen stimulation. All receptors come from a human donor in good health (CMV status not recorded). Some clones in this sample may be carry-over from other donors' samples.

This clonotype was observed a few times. DNA for the CDR3: TGTGCCAGCAGTTACATCAGTACCCTTAACTATGGCTACACCTTC. This sequence encodes CASSYISTLNYGYTF. The rearrangement joins TRBV6-5 to TRBJ1-2, with D unclear. Germline assignment: CDR1 MNHEY and CDR2 SVGAGI. The CDR3 is made up of 15 amino acids. The V end lost 2 bases, the J end lost 1 base, and 11 bases lay between the germline ends.

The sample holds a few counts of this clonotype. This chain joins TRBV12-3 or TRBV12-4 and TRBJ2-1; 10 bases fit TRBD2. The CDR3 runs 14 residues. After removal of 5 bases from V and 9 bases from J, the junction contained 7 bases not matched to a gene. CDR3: CASSTLAGAGEQFF. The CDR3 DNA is TGTGCCAGCAGTACTCTAGCGGGAGCCGGTGAGCAGTTCTTC.

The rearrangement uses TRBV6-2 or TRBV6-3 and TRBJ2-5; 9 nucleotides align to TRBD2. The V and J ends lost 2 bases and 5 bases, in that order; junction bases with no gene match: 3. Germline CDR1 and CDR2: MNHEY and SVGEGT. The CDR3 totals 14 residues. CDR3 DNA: TGTGCCAGCAGTTACGGGACTAGCTTTGAGACCCAGTACTTC. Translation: CASSYGTSFETQYF.

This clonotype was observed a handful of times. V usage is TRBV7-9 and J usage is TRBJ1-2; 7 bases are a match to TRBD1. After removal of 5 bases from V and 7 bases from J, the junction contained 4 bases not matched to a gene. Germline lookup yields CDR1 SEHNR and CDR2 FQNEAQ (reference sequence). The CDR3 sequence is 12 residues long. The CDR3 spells CASSIDRAGYTF. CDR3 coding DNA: TGTGCCAGCAGCATAGACAGGGCTGGCTACACCTTC.

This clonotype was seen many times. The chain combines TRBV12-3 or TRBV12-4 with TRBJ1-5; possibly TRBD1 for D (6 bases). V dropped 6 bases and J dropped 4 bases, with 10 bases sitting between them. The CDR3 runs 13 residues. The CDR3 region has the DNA TGTGCCAGCAGCCCCCAGGGGAATCAGCCCCAGCATTTT. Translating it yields CASSPQGNQPQHF.

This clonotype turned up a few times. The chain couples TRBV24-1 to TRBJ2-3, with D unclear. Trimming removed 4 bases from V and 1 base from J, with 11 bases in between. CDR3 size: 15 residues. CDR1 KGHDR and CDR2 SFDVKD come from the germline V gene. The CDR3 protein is CATSDLPPRTDTQYF. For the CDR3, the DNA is TGTGCCACCAGTGACCTCCCACCCCGCACAGATACGCAGTATTTT.

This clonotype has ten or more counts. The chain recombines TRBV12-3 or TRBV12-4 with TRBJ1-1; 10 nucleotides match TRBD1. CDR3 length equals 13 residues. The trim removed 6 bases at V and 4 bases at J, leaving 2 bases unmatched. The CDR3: CASSRDRGTEAFF. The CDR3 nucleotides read TGTGCCAGCAGCCGGGACAGGGGCACTGAAGCTTTCTTT.

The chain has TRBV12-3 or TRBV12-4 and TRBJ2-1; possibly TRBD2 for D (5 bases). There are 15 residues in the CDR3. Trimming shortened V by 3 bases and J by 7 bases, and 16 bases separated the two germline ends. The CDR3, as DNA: TGTGCCAGCAGTTTTGAGCGGCCGGATGGGAATGAGCAGTTCTTC. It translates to CASSFERPDGNEQFF.

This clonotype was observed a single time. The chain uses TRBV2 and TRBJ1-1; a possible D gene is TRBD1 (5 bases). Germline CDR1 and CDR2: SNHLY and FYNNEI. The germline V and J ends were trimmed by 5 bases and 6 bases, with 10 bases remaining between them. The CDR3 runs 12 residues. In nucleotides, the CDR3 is TGTGCCAGCAGTCGGGGCTTGGCTGAAGCTTTCTTT. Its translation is CASSRGLAEAFF.

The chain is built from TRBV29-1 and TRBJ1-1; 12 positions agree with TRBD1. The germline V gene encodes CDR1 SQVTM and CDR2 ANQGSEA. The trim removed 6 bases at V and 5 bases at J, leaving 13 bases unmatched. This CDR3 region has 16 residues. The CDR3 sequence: CSVAPGQGARGTEAFF. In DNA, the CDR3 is TGCAGCGTCGCTCCGGGACAGGGGGCGCGGGGGACTGAAGCTTTCTTT.

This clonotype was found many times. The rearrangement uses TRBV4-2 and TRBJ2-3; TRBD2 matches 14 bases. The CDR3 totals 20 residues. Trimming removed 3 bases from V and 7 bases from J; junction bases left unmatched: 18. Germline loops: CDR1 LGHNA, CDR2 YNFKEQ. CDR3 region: CASSQKIEDYGTSGGYTQYF. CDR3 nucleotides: TGTGCCAGCAGCCAGAAGATAGAGGATTATGGGACTAGCGGGGGCTATACGCAGTATTTT.

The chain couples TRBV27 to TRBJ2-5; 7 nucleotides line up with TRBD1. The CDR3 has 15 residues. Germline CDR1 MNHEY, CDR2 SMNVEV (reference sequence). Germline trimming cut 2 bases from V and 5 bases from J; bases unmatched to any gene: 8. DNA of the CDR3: TGTGCCAGCAGTTTACCAGGGCAGGGGGTGGAGACCCAGTACTTC. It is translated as CASSLPGQGVETQYF.

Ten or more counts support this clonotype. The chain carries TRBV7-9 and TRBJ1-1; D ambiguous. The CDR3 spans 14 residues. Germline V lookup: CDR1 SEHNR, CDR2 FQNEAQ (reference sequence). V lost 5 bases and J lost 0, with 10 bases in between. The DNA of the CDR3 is TGTGCCAGCAGCCCGGACCTCCTGAACACTGAAGCTTTCTTT. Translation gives CASSPDLLNTEAFF.

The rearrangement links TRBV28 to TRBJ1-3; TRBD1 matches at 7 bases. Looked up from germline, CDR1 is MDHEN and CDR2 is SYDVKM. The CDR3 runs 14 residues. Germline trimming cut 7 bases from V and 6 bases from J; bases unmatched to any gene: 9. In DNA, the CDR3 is TGTGCCAGCACTTCCGGGACAGTGGCAAACACCATATATTTT. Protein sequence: CASTSGTVANTIYF.

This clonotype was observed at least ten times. DNA for the CDR3: TGTGCCAGCAGCTTAGGTTCTCAGGGAAATGAGCAGTTCTTC. Its translation is CASSLGSQGNEQFF. The rearrangement links TRBV11-2 to TRBJ2-1; tentative D call: TRBD1 (5 bases). V was trimmed by 1 base and J by 7 bases, leaving 11 bases between them. This CDR3 contains 14 residues. Germline V gives CDR1 SGHAT, CDR2 FQNNGV.

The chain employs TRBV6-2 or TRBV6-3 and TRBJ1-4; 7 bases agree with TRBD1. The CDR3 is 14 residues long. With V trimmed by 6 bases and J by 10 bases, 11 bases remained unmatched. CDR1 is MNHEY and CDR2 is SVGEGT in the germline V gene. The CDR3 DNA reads TGTGCCAGCAGGCCCAAGGGACAGCATCGAAAACTGTTTTTT. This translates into CASRPKGQHRKLFF.

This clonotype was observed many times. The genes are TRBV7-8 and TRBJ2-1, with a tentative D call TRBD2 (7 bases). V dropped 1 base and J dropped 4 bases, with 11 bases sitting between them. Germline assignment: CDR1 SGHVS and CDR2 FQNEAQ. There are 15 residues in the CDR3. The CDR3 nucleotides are TGTGCCAGCAGCTTAGGGGGGGGGCTATACAATGAGCAGTTCTTC. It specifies CASSLGGGLYNEQFF.

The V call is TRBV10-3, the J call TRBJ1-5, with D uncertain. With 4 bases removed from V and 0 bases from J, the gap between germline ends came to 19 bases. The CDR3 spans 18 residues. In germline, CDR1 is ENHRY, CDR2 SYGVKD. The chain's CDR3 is CAISVTPIGPYSNQPQHF. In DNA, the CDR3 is TGTGCCATCAGTGTGACCCCCATCGGGCCCTATAGCAATCAGCCCCAGCATTTT.

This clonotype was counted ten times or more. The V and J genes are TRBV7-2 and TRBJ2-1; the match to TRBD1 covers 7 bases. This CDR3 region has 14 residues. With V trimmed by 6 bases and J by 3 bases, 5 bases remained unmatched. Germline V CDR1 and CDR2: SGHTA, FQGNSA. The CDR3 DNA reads TGTGCCAGCAGGCGTTGGGACAGCTACAATGAGCAGTTCTTC. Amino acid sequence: CASRRWDSYNEQFF.

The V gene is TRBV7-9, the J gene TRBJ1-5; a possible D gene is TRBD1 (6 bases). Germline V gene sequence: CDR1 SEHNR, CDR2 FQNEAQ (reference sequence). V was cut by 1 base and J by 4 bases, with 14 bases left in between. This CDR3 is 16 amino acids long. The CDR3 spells CASSLGWDTSNQPQHF. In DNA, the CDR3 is TGTGCCAGCAGCTTAGGGTGGGACACCTCGAATCAGCCCCAGCATTTT.

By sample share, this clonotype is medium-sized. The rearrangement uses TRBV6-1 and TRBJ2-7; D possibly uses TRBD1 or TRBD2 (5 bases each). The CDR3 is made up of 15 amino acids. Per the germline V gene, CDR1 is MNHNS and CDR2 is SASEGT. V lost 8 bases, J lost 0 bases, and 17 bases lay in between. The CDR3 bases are TGTGCCAGCGGTGGGGGAAGGACTTACTCCTACGAGCAGTACTTC. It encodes CASGGGRTYSYEQYF.

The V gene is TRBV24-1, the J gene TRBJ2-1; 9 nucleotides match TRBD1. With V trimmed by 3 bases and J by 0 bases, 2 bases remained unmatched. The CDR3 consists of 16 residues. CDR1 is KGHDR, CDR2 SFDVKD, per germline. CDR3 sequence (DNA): TGTGCCACCAGTGATGTGACAGGGGGCTCCTACAATGAGCAGTTCTTC. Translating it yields CATSDVTGGSYNEQFF.

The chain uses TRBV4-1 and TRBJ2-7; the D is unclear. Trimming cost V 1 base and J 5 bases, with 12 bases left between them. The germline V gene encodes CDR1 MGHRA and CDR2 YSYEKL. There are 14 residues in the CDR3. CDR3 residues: CASSQGPQGDEQYF. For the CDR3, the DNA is TGCGCCAGCAGCCAAGGACCCCAAGGAGACGAGCAGTACTTC.

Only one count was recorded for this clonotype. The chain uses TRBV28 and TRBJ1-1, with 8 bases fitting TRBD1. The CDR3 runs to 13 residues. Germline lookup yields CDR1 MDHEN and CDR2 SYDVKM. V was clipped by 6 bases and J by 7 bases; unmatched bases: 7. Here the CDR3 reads CASRTGAEIEAFF. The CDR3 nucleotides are TGTGCCAGCAGGACAGGGGCTGAAATTGAAGCTTTCTTT.

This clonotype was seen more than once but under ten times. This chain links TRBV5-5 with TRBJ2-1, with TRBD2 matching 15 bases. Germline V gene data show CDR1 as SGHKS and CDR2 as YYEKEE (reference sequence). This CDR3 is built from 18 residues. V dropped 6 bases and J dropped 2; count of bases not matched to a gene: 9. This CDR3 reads CASTPGTSGRPTYNEQFF. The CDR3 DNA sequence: TGTGCCAGCACCCCCGGGACTAGCGGGAGGCCGACCTACAATGAGCAGTTCTTC.

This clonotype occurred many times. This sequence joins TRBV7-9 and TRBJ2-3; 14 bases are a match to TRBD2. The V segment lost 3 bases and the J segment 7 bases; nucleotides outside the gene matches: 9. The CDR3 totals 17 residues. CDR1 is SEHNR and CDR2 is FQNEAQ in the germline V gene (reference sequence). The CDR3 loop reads CASSFGRLAGGPHTQYF. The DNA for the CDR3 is TGTGCCAGCAGCTTTGGACGACTAGCGGGAGGGCCGCATACGCAGTATTTT.

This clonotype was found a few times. CDR3 sequence: CASVNSGSDEQFF. The CDR3 DNA follows: TGTGCCAGCGTCAATAGCGGGAGCGATGAGCAGTTCTTC. This chain links TRBV6-2 or TRBV6-3 with TRBJ2-1; 9 bases are a match to TRBD2. The CDR3 has 13 amino acids. CDR1 and CDR2 (germline): MNHEY, SVGEGT. Trimming removed 8 bases from V and 8 bases from J; junction bases left unmatched: 7.

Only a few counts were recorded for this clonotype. The CDR3 region is CASSPAQGGETQYF. The CDR3 bases are TGTGCCAGCAGTCCCGCCCAGGGCGGCGAGACCCAGTACTTC. This chain uses TRBV7-2 with TRBJ2-5; perhaps TRBD1 as D (5 bases). The CDR3 sequence is 14 residues long. V dropped 6 bases and J dropped 5 bases, with 16 bases sitting between them. Looked up from germline, CDR1 is SGHTA and CDR2 is FQGNSA.

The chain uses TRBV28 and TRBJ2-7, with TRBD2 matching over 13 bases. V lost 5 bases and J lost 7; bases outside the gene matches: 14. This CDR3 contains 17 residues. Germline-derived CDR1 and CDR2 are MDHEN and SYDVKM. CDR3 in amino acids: CASSPRGLAGPLREQYF. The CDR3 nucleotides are TGTGCCAGCAGTCCCCGGGGACTAGCGGGACCCCTTAGGGAGCAGTACTTC.

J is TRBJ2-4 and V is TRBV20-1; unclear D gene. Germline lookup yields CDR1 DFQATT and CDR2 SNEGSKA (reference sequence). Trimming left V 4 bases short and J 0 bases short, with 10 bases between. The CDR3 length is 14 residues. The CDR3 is CSATPTLAKNIQYF. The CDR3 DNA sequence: TGCAGTGCTACCCCTACCTTAGCCAAAAACATTCAGTACTTC.

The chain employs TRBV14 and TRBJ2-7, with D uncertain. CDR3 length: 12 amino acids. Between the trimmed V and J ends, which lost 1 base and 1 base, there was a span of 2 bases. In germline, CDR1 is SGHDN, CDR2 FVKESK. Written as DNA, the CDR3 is TGTGCCAGCAGCCAAGTATCCTACGAGCAGTACTTC. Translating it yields CASSQVSYEQYF.

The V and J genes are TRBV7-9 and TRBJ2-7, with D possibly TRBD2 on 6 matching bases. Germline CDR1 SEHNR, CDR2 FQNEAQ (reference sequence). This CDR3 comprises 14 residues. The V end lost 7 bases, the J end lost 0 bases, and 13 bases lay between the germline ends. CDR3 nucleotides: TGTGCCAGCATCCGCCGCGGGGCCTCCTACGAGCAGTACGTC. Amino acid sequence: CASIRRGASYEQYV.